One T cell receptor beta chain is described in this entry. The antigen remains unidentified. Data came from immunoSEQ multiplex PCR; TCRdb stores just in-frame clones and leaves some out. The data contain fewer than 1.4 million clones, 75% to 85% of them singletons. V was cut by 4 bases and J by 6 bases, with 17 bases left in between. Looked up from germline, CDR1 is SGHRS and CDR2 is YFSETQ. There are 14 residues in the CDR3. The sample comes from a study of shared clonotypes between healthy human individuals. Study in general: A couple of women and three men aged 18 to 49 made up the donors. Overall study results and limits: Generation probabilities were higher for clonotypes shared across all four sorted-subset donors than for unshared ones. Sorted-subset samples were not fully sequenced, rarefaction indicated.

The V and J genes are TRBV5-1 and TRBJ2-7; D not resolved. The TCR was taken from a man between 18 and 29 years old in good health. Some clones in this sample may be carry-over from other donors' samples. The sample taken for sequencing was memory CD4+ T cells from PBMCs. The subset was: CD45RA-negative fraction. CDR3 sequence: CASSRSPEVGEQYF. For the CDR3, the DNA is TGCGCCAGCAGCCGTTCGCCTGAGGTGGGCGAGCAGTACTTC.